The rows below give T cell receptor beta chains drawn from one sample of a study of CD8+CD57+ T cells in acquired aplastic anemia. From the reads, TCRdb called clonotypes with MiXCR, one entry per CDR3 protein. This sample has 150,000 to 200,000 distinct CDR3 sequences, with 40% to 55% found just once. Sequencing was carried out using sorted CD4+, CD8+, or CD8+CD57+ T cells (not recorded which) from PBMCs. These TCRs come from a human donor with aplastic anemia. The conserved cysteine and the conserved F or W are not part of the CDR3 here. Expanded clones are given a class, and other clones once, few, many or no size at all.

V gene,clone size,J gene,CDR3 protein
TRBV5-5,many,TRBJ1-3,ASGTDTGNTIY
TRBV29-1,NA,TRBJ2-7,SVEDMGQGLYEQY
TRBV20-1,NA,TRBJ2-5,SASRTSGGKETQY
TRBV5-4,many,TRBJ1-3,ASSLDAGVGNTIY
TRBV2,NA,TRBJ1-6,ASSLRVNSPPH
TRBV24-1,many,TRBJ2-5,ATSDSPSGPHGSTQY
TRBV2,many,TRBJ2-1,ASSFSGGSYNEQF
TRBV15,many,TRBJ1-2,ATSREYGQNYGYT
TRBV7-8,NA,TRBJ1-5,ASSARDRGGRNQPQH
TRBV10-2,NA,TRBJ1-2,ASREAEQGARGYT
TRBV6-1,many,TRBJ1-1,ASSGTAAVLNTEAF
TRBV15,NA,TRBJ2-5,ATSRQGASGETQY
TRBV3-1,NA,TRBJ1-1,ASSQQYPRGATEAF
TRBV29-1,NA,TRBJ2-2,SVQRGNTGELF
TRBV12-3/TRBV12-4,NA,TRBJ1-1,ASSPKDRVFNTEAF
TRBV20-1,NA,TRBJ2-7,SAQDRLREQY
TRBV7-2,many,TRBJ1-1,ASSLNPRAGAF
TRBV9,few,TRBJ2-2,ASSATDGPTGELF
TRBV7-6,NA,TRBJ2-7,ASSQTSGGPYEQY
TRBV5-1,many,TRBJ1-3,ASSSSGASSGNTIY
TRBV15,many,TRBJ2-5,ATSRDRQETQY
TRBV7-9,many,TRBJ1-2,ASSPGAYGYT
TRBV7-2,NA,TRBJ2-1,ASSLAVSGGSSYNEQF
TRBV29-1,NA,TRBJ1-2,SVTPQGGTRNYGYT
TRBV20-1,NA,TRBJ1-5,SASRGQEGQPQH
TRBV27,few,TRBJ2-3,ASTFSPGKTDTQY